Below, 31 T cell receptor beta chains from the same sample are listed, as sequenced in a study of blood T cell repertoires in COVID-19 (dated by TCRdb to 2018 to 2021). Libraries were made using the immunoSEQ multiplex PCR assay. As stored in TCRdb, this immuneACCESS dataset retains in-frame rearrangements with V and J assigned. A fraction of the clones does not appear; measured against another copy, unresolved V genes explain less than half of the discrepancy, and the remainder lacks a known reason. Across this sample there are around 62,000 clones, with more than 70% seen only once. 7.5% to 9% of the sample is taken by the ten largest. Sequenced sample: peripheral blood. These receptors all come from a man between 50 and 59 years old with active COVID-19.

This clone was picked up one time. The chain combines TRBV10-3 with TRBJ2-3, with 12 bases that match TRBD2. This CDR3 spans 19 amino acids. Germline CDR1 and CDR2: ENHRY and SYGVKD. The ends lost 3 bases at V and 0 bases at J; junction bases unmatched: 10. CDR3: CAISEWGLAGRTSTDTQYF. For the CDR3, the DNA is TGTGCCATCAGTGAATGGGGACTAGCGGGCCGAACTAGCACAGATACGCAGTATTTT.

V and J are TRBV19 and TRBJ2-2; the match to TRBD1 covers 9 bases. The CDR3 is 14 amino acids. The germline V gene has CDR1 LNHDA and CDR2 SQIVND (reference sequence). The V gene end was trimmed by 6 bases and the J gene end by 4 bases; junction bases not matched to a gene: 3. The DNA for the CDR3 is TGTGCCAGTAGCTACAGGGGGCTCACCGGGGAGCTGTTTTTT. It yields the protein CASSYRGLTGELFF.

Turning to this clone: Germline and junction disagree at one end, which may indicate a read error. This chain uses TRBV2 with TRBJ1-2; D unresolved. The CDR3 sequence is 12 residues long. The germline V gene has CDR1 SNHLY and CDR2 FYNNEI. CDR3 amino acids: CASMGDYSWGDF. The CDR3 DNA is TGTGCCAGCATGGGCGATTATTCGTGGGGAGACTTC.

This chain connects TRBV2 to TRBJ1-5; 8 positions match TRBD1. Per the germline V gene, CDR1 is SNHLY and CDR2 is FYNNEI. The CDR3 is 16 amino acids. Unmatched junction bases numbered 7, after V lost 5 bases and J lost 1 base. The CDR3: CASSPLTGVSNQPQHF. For the CDR3, the DNA is TGTGCCAGCAGTCCACTGACAGGGGTGAGCAATCAGCCCCAGCATTTT.

The genes are TRBV7-9 and TRBJ1-2; no firm D call. V was pared by 3 bases and J by 4 bases, with 18 bases between. Germline CDR1 is SEHNR and CDR2 is FQNEAQ (reference sequence). The CDR3 loop spans 16 amino acids. CDR3 sequence: CASSFEVVFRGYGYTF. DNA for the CDR3: TGTGCCAGCAGCTTTGAGGTTGTCTTCCGGGGCTATGGCTACACCTTC.

This clone showed up just a few times. The chain couples TRBV27 to TRBJ2-7; TRBD1 matches at 8 bases. Germline assignment: CDR1 MNHEY and CDR2 SMNVEV (reference sequence). J lost 3 bases, V lost 4 bases, and 8 bases had no gene match. The CDR3 runs to 15 residues. The CDR3 sequence is CASSSPGQGHYEQYF. Written as DNA, the CDR3 is TGTGCCAGCAGTTCCCCTGGACAGGGCCACTACGAGCAGTACTTC.

The chain is built from TRBV3-1 (or the pseudogene TRBV3-2) and TRBJ1-6; 9 nucleotides align to TRBD1. J gave up 9 bases and V 2 bases, and 2 bases lay outside the gene matches. This CDR3 is built from 14 residues. Germline values: CDR1 LGHDT, CDR2 YNNKEL (reference sequence). Here the CDR3 reads CASSQPDRGSPLHF. DNA of the CDR3: TGTGCCAGCAGCCAACCGGACAGGGGTTCACCCCTCCACTTT.

This clone was detected once. The gene calls are TRBV21-1 and TRBJ1-1; TRBD1 is the table's D call and was not checked against the DNA. TRBV21-1 is an annotated pseudogene. This CDR3 is 14 amino acids long. The CDR3 protein is CASSNTGSSTEAFF. CDR3 nucleotides: TGTGCCAGCAGCAATACAGGGTCTAGCACTGAAGCTTTCTTT.

This sequence joins TRBV5-5 and TRBJ1-2; possibly TRBD1 for D (5 bases). The CDR3 is made up of 15 amino acids. Germline assignment: CDR1 SGHKS and CDR2 YYEKEE (reference sequence). Trimming took 0 bases from V and 8 from J, leaving 17 bases between them. Written as DNA, the CDR3 is TGTGCCAGCAGCTTGGCCGTATGGCAGGGCGAGGGCTACACCTTC. This codes for CASSLAVWQGEGYTF.

This rearrangement joins TRBV3-1 (or the pseudogene TRBV3-2) to TRBJ2-7, with 8 bases that match TRBD2. The CDR3 totals 15 residues. V shed 0 bases and J 0 bases; nucleotides not matched to a gene: 1. Germline V gene sequence: CDR1 LGHDT, CDR2 YNNKEL (reference sequence). The CDR3 spells CASSQEGLGSYEQYF. The CDR3 region has the DNA TGTGCCAGCAGCCAAGAGGGACTAGGCTCCTACGAGCAGTACTTC.

The CDR3 DNA sequence: TGCGCCAGCAGCCCTTCGCAGGGGGGCTATGGCTACACCTTC. It yields the protein CASSPSQGGYGYTF. The chain employs TRBV5-1 and TRBJ1-2; 7 positions agree with TRBD1. CDR3 size: 14 residues. The V gene end was trimmed by 4 bases and the J gene end by 4 bases; junction bases not matched to a gene: 7. CDR1 and CDR2 (germline): SGHRS, YFSETQ.

The V call is TRBV7-2, the J call TRBJ1-2, with no clear D. Germline assignment: CDR1 SGHTA and CDR2 FQGNSA. The V and J ends lost 7 bases and 7 bases respectively, with 16 bases between them. The length of the CDR3 is 13 residues. The CDR3: CASNFEGSRGYTF. In DNA, the CDR3 is TGTGCCAGCAACTTCGAGGGTTCCCGTGGCTACACCTTC.

The chain recombines TRBV6-6 with TRBJ2-1, with D possibly being TRBD1 (6 bases). The V gene's germline CDR1 is MNHNY and CDR2 SVGAGI (reference sequence). The CDR3 spans 15 residues. The ends were cut back, 4 bases at V and 8 bases at J, with 18 bases in the middle. CDR3 residues: CASSSGTLRSDEQFF. The CDR3 region has the DNA TGTGCCAGCAGTTCGGGGACACTCCGTTCCGATGAGCAGTTCTTC.

In its sample, this clone was seen once. This chain links TRBV7-6 with TRBJ1-6, with a possible D match to TRBD1 (6 bases). The CDR3 runs 15 residues. V was clipped by 1 base and J by 7 bases, with 11 bases between them. Germline V gives CDR1 SGHVS, CDR2 FNYEAQ. In nucleotides, the CDR3 is TGTGCCAGCAGCTTAGTACAGGGCCAAAATTCACCCCTCCACTTT. Its translation: CASSLVQGQNSPLHF.

V and J are TRBV3-1 (or the pseudogene TRBV3-2) and TRBJ2-3, with 11 nucleotides matching TRBD2. In germline, CDR1 is LGHDT, CDR2 YNNKEL (reference sequence). V was clipped by 4 bases and J by 10 bases; unmatched bases: 4. This CDR3 contains 13 residues. The CDR3 region has the DNA TGTGCCAGCAGCCGCTTACTAGCGGGAGCGCAGTATTTT. It yields the protein CASSRLLAGAQYF.

The genes are TRBV9 and TRBJ1-6; 9 positions match TRBD1. The CDR3 runs 16 residues. J lost 7 bases, V lost 4 bases, and 9 bases had no gene match. Germline CDR1 and CDR2: SGDLS and YYNGEE. The CDR3: CASSPQGARANSPLHF. The CDR3 DNA reads as TGTGCCAGCAGCCCACAGGGGGCACGGGCAAATTCACCCCTCCACTTT.

This clone was counted once. The V call is TRBV2, the J call TRBJ2-5; a weak D match, TRBD1 (5 bases). The CDR3 has 13 residues. Germline V gives CDR1 SNHLY, CDR2 FYNNEI. The CDR3 DNA reads as TGTGCGAGCCAGCAGGGCGGTCGGGAGACCCAGTACTTC. Translation: CASQQGGRETQYF.

The chain has TRBV9 and TRBJ2-1; 9 nucleotides align to TRBD2. The germline V gene encodes CDR1 SGDLS and CDR2 YYNGEE. The J segment lost 8 bases and the V segment lost 4 bases, leaving 13 bases of the junction unmatched. The CDR3 is 16 residues long. The CDR3 DNA reads TGTGCCAGCAGCTCCCTTTCTAGCGGGAAAGGGGATGAGCAGTTCTTC. Translated, it gives CASSSLSSGKGDEQFF.

This sequence joins TRBV27 and TRBJ2-7; 8 bases are a match to TRBD2. Germline CDR1 reads MNHEY; CDR2 reads SMNVEV (reference sequence). CDR3 length: 15 residues. With 3 bases clipped from V and 2 bases from J, the junction kept 6 bases outside the gene matches. As DNA, the CDR3 is TGTGCCAGCAGTTTTCGAGCGGGGGCAACCTACGAGCAGTACTTC. This encodes CASSFRAGATYEQYF.

The chain combines TRBV5-1 with TRBJ2-1; 7 nucleotides line up with TRBD1. The junction had 9 bases not matched to a gene; V was cut back by 1 base and J by 8 bases. The CDR3 is 15 amino acids. CDR1 is SGHRS and CDR2 is YFSETQ in the germline V gene. The CDR3 DNA sequence: TGCGCCAGCAGCTTGTCGGGGACAGAAAGCGATGAGCAGTTCTTC. Translation: CASSLSGTESDEQFF.

V usage is TRBV5-5 and J usage is TRBJ2-3; D is unresolved. Germline CDR1 is SGHKS and CDR2 is YYEKEE (reference sequence). CDR3 size: 14 residues. V gave up 9 bases and J gave up 5 bases, with 19 bases separating them. CDR3 residues: CATALRRDGDTQYF. CDR3 DNA sequence: TGTGCCACTGCACTCCGGAGAGATGGAGATACGCAGTATTTT.

The V and J genes are TRBV29-1 and TRBJ2-5; TRBD2 matches at 8 bases. After removal of 7 bases from V and 5 bases from J, the junction contained 9 bases not matched to a gene. The CDR3 is 13 residues long. Germline CDR1 and CDR2: SQVTM and ANQGSEA. The CDR3 region is CSAKTSGRETQYF. CDR3 nucleotide sequence: TGCAGCGCCAAAACTAGCGGCCGGGAGACCCAGTACTTC.

This chain uses TRBV2 with TRBJ1-2; D may be TRBD1 (5 bases). The germline V gene has CDR1 SNHLY and CDR2 FYNNEI. Trimming stripped 4 bases from V and 8 bases from J, with 11 bases between. This CDR3 has 12 amino acids. Here the CDR3 reads CASSVSGGGYTF. Written as DNA, the CDR3 is TGTGCCAGCAGTGTTTCCGGGGGAGGCTACACCTTC.

The CDR3 here is CASSFWTSGGYYEQYF. Here the CDR3 DNA reads TGTGCCAGCAGCTTCTGGACTAGCGGGGGGTACTACGAGCAGTACTTC. This chain links TRBV5-6 with TRBJ2-7; 14 nucleotides line up with TRBD2. Germline CDR1 and CDR2: SGHDT and YYEEEE. The V gene end was trimmed by 2 bases and the J gene end by 3 bases; junction bases not matched to a gene: 4. This CDR3 is 16 amino acids long.

The V call is TRBV11-3, the J call TRBJ2-3; 10 bases line up with TRBD1. Per the germline V gene, CDR1 is SGHNT and CDR2 is YENEEA. The CDR3 has 15 residues. Trimming removed 3 bases from V and 2 bases from J; junction bases left unmatched: 2. The CDR3 region is CASSFGTGVTDTQYF. DNA of the CDR3: TGTGCCAGCAGCTTTGGGACAGGGGTCACAGATACGCAGTATTTT.

The CDR3 DNA reads as TGTGCCAGCAGCGCAAATGACTACAATACGCAGTATTTT. It specifies CASSANDYNTQYF. The chain combines TRBV9 with TRBJ2-3; the D gene is possibly TRBD2 (5 bases). CDR1 and CDR2 (germline): SGDLS, YYNGEE. V was cut by 3 bases and J by 7 bases, with 12 bases left in between. The CDR3 runs to 13 residues. Drawing the rest from reference TRBV9 and TRBJ2-3, the complete variable domain is DSGVTQTPKHLITATGQRVTLRCSPRSGDLSVYWYQQSLDQGLQFLIQYYNGEERAKGNILERFSAQQFPDLHSELNLSSLELGDSALYFCASSANDYNTQYFGPGTRLTVL.

This clone occurred a few times. The genes are TRBV27 and TRBJ2-2, with D tentatively TRBD1 (5 bases). This CDR3 has 16 amino acids. The germline gives CDR1 MNHEY, CDR2 SMNVEV (reference sequence). V lost 6 bases to trimming and J lost 3 bases, with 17 bases between them. The CDR3 bases are TGTGCCAGCAGCCGAAGTAGGGGTGGGGACACCGGGGAGCTGTTTTTT. Translating gives CASSRSRGGDTGELFF.

This chain joins TRBV5-4 and TRBJ2-7; the D gene is possibly TRBD2 (6 bases). Germline loops: CDR1 SGHNT, CDR2 YYREEE (reference sequence). V dropped 4 bases and J dropped 1 base, with 12 bases sitting between them. This CDR3 contains 14 residues. The chain's CDR3 is CASSSRDSSYEQYF. CDR3 bases: TGTGCCAGCAGCAGCCGGGACTCATCCTACGAGCAGTACTTC.

The J gene is TRBJ2-7, the V gene TRBV5-6, with D perhaps matching TRBD2 (7 bases). CDR1 is SGHDT, CDR2 YYEEEE, per germline. V lost 0 bases, J lost 7 bases, and 14 bases lay in between. The CDR3 runs 14 residues. Here the CDR3 DNA reads TGTGCCAGCAGCTTGGAGGGGGGGCGCGGTGAGCAGTACTTC. It yields the protein CASSLEGGRGEQYF. The full variable domain, its missing parts supplied by reference TRBV5-6 and TRBJ2-7, is DAGVTQSPTHLIKTRGQQVTLRCSPKSGHDTVSWYQQALGQGPQFIFQYYEEEERQRGNFPDRFSGHQFPNYSSELNVNALLLGDSALYLCASSLEGGRGEQYFGPGTRLTVT.

The chain recombines TRBV30 with TRBJ1-1; 7 bases fit TRBD1. With V trimmed by 8 bases and J by 0 bases, 3 bases remained unmatched. The germline CDR1 and CDR2 sequences are GTSNPN and SVGIG (reference sequence). The CDR3 sequence is 12 residues long. CDR3 residues: CARDRLNTEAFF. In DNA, the CDR3 is TGTGCCCGGGACAGATTGAACACTGAAGCTTTCTTT.

The chain is built from TRBV3-1 (or the pseudogene TRBV3-2) and TRBJ1-3; D unresolved. Trimming removed 6 bases at V and 7 bases at J, with 13 bases between. The CDR3 covers 13 residues. The germline gives CDR1 LGHDT, CDR2 YNNKEL (reference sequence). CDR3 in amino acids: CASSPSAGNTIYF. CDR3 DNA: TGTGCCAGCAGTCCCTCCGCCGGGAACACCATATATTTT.